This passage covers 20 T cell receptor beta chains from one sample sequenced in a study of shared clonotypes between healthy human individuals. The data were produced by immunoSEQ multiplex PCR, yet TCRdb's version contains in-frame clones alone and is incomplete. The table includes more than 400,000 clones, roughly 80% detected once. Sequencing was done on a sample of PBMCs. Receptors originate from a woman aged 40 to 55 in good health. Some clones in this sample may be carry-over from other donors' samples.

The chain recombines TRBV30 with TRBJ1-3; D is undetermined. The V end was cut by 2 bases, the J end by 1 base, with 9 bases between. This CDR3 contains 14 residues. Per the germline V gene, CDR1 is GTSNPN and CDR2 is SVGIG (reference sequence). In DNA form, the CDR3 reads TGTGCCTGGAGTAAGGGAGGGTCTGGAAACACCATATATTTT. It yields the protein CAWSKGGSGNTIYF. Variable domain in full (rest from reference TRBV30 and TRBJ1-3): SQTIHQWPATLVQPVGSPLSLECTVEGTSNPNLYWYRQAAGRGLQLLFYSVGIGQISSEVPQNLSASRPQDRQFILSSKKLLLSDSGFYLCAWSKGGSGNTIYFGEGSWLTVV.

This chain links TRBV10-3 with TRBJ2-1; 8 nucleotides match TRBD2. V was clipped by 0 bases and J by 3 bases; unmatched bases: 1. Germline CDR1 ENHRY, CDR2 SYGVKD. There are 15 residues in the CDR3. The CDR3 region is CAISESTSDYNEQFF. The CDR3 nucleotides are TGTGCCATCAGTGAGTCGACTAGCGACTACAATGAGCAGTTCTTC.

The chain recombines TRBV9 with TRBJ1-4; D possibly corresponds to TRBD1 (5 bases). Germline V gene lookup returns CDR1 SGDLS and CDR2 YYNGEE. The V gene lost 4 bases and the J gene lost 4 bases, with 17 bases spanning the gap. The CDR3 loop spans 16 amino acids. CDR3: CASSPWGGVLNEKLFF. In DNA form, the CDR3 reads TGTGCCAGCAGCCCTTGGGGGGGGGTGCTTAATGAAAAACTGTTTTTT.

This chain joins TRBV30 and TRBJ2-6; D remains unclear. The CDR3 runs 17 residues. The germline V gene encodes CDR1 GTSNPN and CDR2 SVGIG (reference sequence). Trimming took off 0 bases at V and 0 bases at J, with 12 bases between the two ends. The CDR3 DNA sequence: TGTGCCTGGAGTGTACCGAGTTCCAGCTCTGGGGCCAACGTCCTGACTTTC. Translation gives CAWSVPSSSSGANVLTF.

For the CDR3, the DNA is TGTGCCAGCAGTTACGGGACAGGGACCACCGGGGAGCTGTTTTTT. Translating gives CASSYGTGTTGELFF. This chain joins TRBV6-5 and TRBJ2-2; 9 bases line up with TRBD1. Germline V gives CDR1 MNHEY, CDR2 SVGAGI. The CDR3 covers 15 residues. With 2 bases clipped from V and 4 bases from J, the junction kept 2 bases outside the gene matches.

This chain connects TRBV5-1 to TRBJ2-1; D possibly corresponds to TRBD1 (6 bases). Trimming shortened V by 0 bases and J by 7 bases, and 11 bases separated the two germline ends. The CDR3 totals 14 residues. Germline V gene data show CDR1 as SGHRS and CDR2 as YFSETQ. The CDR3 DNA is TGCGCCAGCAGCTTGGGCCCAGGGGCGAATGAGCAGTTCTTC. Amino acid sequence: CASSLGPGANEQFF.

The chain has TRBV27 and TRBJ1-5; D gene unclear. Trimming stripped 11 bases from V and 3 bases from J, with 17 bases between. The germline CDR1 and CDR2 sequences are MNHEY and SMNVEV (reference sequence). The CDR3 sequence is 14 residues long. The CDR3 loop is CAALNEVHNQPQHF. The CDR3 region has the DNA TGTGCCGCGCTTAATGAGGTCCACAATCAGCCCCAGCATTTT.

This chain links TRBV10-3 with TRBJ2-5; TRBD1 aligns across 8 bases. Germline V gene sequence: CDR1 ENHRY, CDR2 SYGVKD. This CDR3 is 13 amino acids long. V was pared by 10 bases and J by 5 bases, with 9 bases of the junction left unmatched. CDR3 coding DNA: TGTGCCACCGGACAGGGTGGTTTGGAGACCCAGTACTTC. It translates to CATGQGGLETQYF.

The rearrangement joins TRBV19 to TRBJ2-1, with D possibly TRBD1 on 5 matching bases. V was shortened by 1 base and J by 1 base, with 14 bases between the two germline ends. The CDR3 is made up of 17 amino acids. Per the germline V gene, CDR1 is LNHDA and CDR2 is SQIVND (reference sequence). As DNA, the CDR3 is TGTGCCAGTAGTATAGGGGCTTGGCAGGGTTCCTACAATGAGCAGTTCTTC. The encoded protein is CASSIGAWQGSYNEQFF. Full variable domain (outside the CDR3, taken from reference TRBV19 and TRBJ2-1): DGGITQSPKYLFRKEGQNVTLSCEQNLNHDAMYWYRQDPGQGLRLIYYSQIVNDFQKGDIAEGYSVSREKKESFPLTVTSAQKNPTAFYLCASSIGAWQGSYNEQFFGPGTRLTVL.

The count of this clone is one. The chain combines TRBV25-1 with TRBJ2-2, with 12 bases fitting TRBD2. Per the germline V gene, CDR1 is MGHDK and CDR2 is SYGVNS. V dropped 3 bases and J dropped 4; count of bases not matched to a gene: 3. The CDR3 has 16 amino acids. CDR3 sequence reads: CASSETSGRTTGELFF. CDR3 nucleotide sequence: TGTGCCAGCAGTGAGACTAGCGGGAGAACCACCGGGGAGCTGTTTTTT. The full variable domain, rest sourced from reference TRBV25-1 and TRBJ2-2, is EADIYQTPRYLVIGTGKKITLECSQTMGHDKMYWYQQDPGMELHLIHYSYGVNSTEKGDLSSESTVSRIRTEHFPLTLESARPSHTSQYLCASSETSGRTTGELFFGEGSRLTVL.

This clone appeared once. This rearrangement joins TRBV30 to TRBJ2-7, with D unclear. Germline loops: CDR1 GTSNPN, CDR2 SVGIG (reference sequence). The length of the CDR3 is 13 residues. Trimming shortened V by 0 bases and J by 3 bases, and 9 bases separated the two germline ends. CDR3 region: CAWSVFPNYEQYF. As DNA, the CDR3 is TGTGCCTGGAGTGTATTCCCAAACTACGAGCAGTACTTC.

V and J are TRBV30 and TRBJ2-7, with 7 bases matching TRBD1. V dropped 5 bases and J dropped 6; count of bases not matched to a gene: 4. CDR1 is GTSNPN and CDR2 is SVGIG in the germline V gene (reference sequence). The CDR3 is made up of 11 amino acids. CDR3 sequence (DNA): TGTGCCTGGGACAGGGTCGGCGAGCAGTACTTC. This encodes CAWDRVGEQYF.

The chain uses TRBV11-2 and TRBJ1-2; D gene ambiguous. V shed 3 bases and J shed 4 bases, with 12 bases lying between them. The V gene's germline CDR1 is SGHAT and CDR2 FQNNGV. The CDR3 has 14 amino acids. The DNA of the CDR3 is TGTGCCAGCAGCTTCTCGTCCGGATTCTATGGCTACACCTTC. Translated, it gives CASSFSSGFYGYTF.

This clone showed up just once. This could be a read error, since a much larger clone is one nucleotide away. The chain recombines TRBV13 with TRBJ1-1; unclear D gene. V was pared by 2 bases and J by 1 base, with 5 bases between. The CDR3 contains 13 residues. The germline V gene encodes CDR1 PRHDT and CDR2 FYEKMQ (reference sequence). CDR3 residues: CASSLYRNTEAFF. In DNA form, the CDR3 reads TGTGCCAGCAGCTTATACAGGAACACTGAAGCTTTCTTT.

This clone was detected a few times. In DNA, the CDR3 is TGTGCCAGCAGTTTATATGGGGCAAACTATGGCTACACCTTC. This codes for CASSLYGANYGYTF. J is TRBJ1-2 and V is TRBV28; D possibly corresponds to TRBD1 (5 bases). From germline, CDR1 is MDHEN and CDR2 SYDVKM. Trimming pared 1 base from V and 2 bases from J, leaving 8 bases between. CDR3 length: 14 amino acids.

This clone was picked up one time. CDR3 coding DNA: TGTGCCAGCAGCAAAGCGCTTGTTCAAGGGGCGGGACCCGGCACAGATACGCAGTATTTT. This gives the protein CASSKALVQGAGPGTDTQYF. J is TRBJ2-3 and V is TRBV21-1; the listed D gene, TRBD2, was not tested against the DNA. TRBV21-1 is recorded as a pseudogene. This CDR3 is built from 20 residues.

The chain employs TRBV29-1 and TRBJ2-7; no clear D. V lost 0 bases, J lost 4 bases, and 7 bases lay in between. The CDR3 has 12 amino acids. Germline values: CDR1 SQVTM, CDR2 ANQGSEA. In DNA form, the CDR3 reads TGCAGCGTTGAAGATGGGGTGTACGAGCAGTACTTC. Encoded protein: CSVEDGVYEQYF.

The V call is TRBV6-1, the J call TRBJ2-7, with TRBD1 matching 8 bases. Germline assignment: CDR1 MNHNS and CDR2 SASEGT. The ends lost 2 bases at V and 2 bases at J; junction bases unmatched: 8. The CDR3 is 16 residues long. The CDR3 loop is CASSERWTGFTYEQYF. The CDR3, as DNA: TGTGCCAGCAGTGAACGGTGGACAGGGTTTACCTACGAGCAGTACTTC.

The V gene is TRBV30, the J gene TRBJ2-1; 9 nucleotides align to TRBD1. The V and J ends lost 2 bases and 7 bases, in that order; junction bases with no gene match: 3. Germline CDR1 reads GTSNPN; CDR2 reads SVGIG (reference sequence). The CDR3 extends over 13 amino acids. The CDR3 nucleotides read TGTGCCTGGAGTTGGGACAGGGAGAATGAGCAGTTCTTC. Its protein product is CAWSWDRENEQFF.

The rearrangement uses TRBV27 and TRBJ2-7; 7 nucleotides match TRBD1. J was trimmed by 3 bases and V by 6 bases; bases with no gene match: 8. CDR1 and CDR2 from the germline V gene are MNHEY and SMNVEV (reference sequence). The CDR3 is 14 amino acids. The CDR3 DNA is TGTGCCAGCAGCTACAGGGGTACCGACTACGAGCAGTACTTC. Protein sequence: CASSYRGTDYEQYF.